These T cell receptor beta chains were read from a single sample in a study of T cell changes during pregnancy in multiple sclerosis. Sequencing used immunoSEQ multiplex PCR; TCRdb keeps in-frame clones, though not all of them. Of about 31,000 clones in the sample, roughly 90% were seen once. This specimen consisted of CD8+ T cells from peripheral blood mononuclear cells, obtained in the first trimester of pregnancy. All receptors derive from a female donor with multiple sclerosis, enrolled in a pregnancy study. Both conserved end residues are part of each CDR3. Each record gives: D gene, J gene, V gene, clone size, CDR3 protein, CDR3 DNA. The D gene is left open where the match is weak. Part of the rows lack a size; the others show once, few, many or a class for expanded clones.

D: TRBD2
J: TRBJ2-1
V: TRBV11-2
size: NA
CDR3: CASSLDVGGFDEQFF
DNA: TGTGCCAGCAGCTTAGATGTGGGAGGGTTTGATGAGCAGTTCTTC

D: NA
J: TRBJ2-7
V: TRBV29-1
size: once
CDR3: CSVAGGEDSEQYF
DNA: TGCAGCGTCGCCGGGGGAGAAGATAGCGAGCAGTACTTC

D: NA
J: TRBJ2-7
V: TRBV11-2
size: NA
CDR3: CASSSIRAGVEQYF
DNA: TGTGCCAGCAGCTCCATCAGGGCAGGGGTCGAGCAGTACTTC

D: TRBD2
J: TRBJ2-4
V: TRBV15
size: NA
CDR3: CATSSSSSGLAKNIQYF
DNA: TGTGCCACCAGCAGCTCCTCTAGCGGCTTAGCCAAAAACATTCAGTACTTC

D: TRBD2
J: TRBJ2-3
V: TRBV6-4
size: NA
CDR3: CASSPGLAGGLDTQYF
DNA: TGTGCCAGCAGCCCGGGACTAGCGGGGGGATTAGATACGCAGTATTTT

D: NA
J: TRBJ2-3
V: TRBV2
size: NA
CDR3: CASLGDSGTDTQYF
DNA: TGTGCCAGCCTGGGGGACTCAGGCACAGATACGCAGTATTTT

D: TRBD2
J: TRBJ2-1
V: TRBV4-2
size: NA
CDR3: CASSQGASGDNEQFF
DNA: TGTGCCAGCAGCCAAGGGGCTAGCGGAGACAATGAGCAGTTCTTC

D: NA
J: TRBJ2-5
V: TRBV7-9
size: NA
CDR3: CASSLRGIPETQYF
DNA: TGTGCCAGCAGCTTAAGGGGGATCCCGGAGACCCAGTACTTC

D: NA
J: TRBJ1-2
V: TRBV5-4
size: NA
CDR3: CASSLGGLGYGYTF
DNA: TGTGCCAGCAGCTTGGGGGGGCTCGGGTATGGCTACACCTTC

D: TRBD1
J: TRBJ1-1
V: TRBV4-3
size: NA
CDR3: CASSQDTGTGPGTEAFF
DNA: TGCGCCAGCAGCCAAGATACCGGGACAGGGCCGGGCACTGAAGCTTTCTTT

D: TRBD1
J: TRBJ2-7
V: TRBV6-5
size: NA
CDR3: CASRTGAYEQYF
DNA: TGTGCCAGCAGGACAGGGGCTTACGAGCAGTACTTC

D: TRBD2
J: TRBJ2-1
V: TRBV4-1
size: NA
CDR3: CASSQGLADGDEQFF
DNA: TGCGCCAGCAGCCAAGGACTAGCGGATGGGGATGAGCAGTTCTTC

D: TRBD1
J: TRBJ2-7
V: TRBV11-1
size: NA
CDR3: CASSTLGQGSEEQYF
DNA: TGTGCCAGCAGCACACTGGGACAGGGTTCGGAGGAGCAGTACTTC

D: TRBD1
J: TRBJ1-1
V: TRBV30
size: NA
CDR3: CAWSSGTGETEAFF
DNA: TGTGCCTGGAGTTCCGGGACAGGGGAAACTGAAGCTTTCTTT

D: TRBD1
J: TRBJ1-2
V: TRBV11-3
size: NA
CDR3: CASSLGPGQGLLGYGYTF
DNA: TGTGCCAGCAGCTTAGGTCCGGGACAGGGACTTCTGGGGTATGGCTACACCTTC

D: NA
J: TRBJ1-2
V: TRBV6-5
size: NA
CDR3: CASSYGGENYGYTF
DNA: TGTGCCAGCAGTTACGGTGGGGAGAACTATGGCTACACCTTC